A selection of T cell receptor beta chains follows, all from one sample in a study of T cell responses to AZD1222 COVID-19 vaccine. Using immunoSEQ multiplex PCR, the repertoire was profiled, and TCRdb retains in-frame clones only, with some absent. This table has 95,000 to 100,000 clones, around 87% appearing once. The source was peripheral blood, collected 28 days after the second AZD1222 dose. These receptors all come from an adult who received the AZD1222 COVID-19 vaccine. Each CDR3 is given without its conserved first and last residue. The order of the fields is CDR3 protein, V gene, J gene.

CDR3 protein: ASSGGFSGNTIY
V gene: TRBV2
J gene: TRBJ1-3

CDR3 protein: ASSEGSQANEKLF
V gene: TRBV25-1
J gene: TRBJ1-4

CDR3 protein: ASSLEGRSYNEQF
V gene: TRBV7-2
J gene: TRBJ2-1

CDR3 protein: ASSLTTDSGANVLT
V gene: TRBV7-3
J gene: TRBJ2-6

CDR3 protein: ASSLDGGIAGELF
V gene: TRBV5-1
J gene: TRBJ2-2

CDR3 protein: ASSLAGFEQF
V gene: TRBV5-5
J gene: TRBJ2-1

CDR3 protein: ATQSNTQY
V gene: TRBV10-2
J gene: TRBJ2-3

CDR3 protein: ASSPLGQTQETQY
V gene: TRBV18
J gene: TRBJ2-5

CDR3 protein: ASSESGRVNNEQF
V gene: TRBV7-9
J gene: TRBJ2-1

CDR3 protein: ASSPTGGQNTGELF
V gene: TRBV7-6
J gene: TRBJ2-2

CDR3 protein: SVSRGPYEQY
V gene: TRBV29-1
J gene: TRBJ2-7

CDR3 protein: ASSPPWTERIYGYT
V gene: TRBV18
J gene: TRBJ1-2

CDR3 protein: ASSPTPRGTSYT
V gene: TRBV3-1/TRBV3-2
J gene: TRBJ1-2

CDR3 protein: ASSLMPTWDSPINRPYEQY
V gene: TRBV5-1
J gene: TRBJ2-7

CDR3 protein: ALDRTSGNTIY
V gene: TRBV30
J gene: TRBJ1-3

CDR3 protein: ASSVVPSGRASSEQF
V gene: TRBV9
J gene: TRBJ2-1